These 31 T cell receptor beta chains came from one sample sequenced in a study of shared clonotypes between healthy human individuals. Clones were sequenced by immunoSEQ multiplex PCR, and TCRdb holds only the in-frame ones, with some missing. The table shows fewer than 3 million clones, with around 90% occurring only once. Sample: naive CD4+ T cells from PBMCs. As to subset: CD45RA+ positively selected. The receptors stem from a man aged 18 to 29 in good health. Some clones in this sample may be carry-over from other donors' samples.

This rearrangement joins TRBV6-5 to TRBJ1-1; 7 nucleotides align to TRBD1. The germline V gene encodes CDR1 MNHEY and CDR2 SVGAGI. This CDR3 has 14 amino acids. The junction had 10 bases not matched to a gene; V was cut back by 8 bases and J by 4 bases. The CDR3 DNA reads as TGTGCCAGCTGGAACAGGGGTTTAGGCACTGAAGCTTTCTTT. Amino acids: CASWNRGLGTEAFF.

This clone was seen only once. CDR3 bases: TGTGCCAGCTCACCGCGGGGCGGGACACCCGCAGATACGCAGTATTTT. As protein: CASSPRGGTPADTQYF. The V gene is TRBV18, the J gene TRBJ2-3; D is tentatively TRBD1 or TRBD2 (6 bases each). CDR1 is KGHSH, CDR2 LQKENI, per germline. V dropped 3 bases and J dropped 4 bases, with 17 bases sitting between them. This CDR3 contains 16 residues. The full variable domain, with the rest looked up from reference TRBV18 and TRBJ2-3, is NAGVMQNPRHLVRRRGQEARLRCSPMKGHSHVYWYRQLPEEGLKFMVYLQKENIIDESGMPKERFSAEFPKEGPSILRIQQVVRGDSAAYFCASSPRGGTPADTQYFGPGTRLTVL.

Here the CDR3 reads CASRPYGVEKLFF. The CDR3 nucleotides read TGTGCCAGCAGGCCCTACGGGGTCGAAAAACTGTTTTTT. This chain connects TRBV6-6 to TRBJ1-4; no firm D call. The germline V and J ends were trimmed by 6 bases and 8 bases, with 13 bases remaining between them. This CDR3 has 13 amino acids. Germline CDR1 MNHNY, CDR2 SVGAGI (reference sequence).

The gene calls are TRBV7-2 and TRBJ1-1; no firm D call. The CDR3 is made up of 14 amino acids. V shed 0 bases and J shed 5 bases, with 10 bases lying between them. Germline V lookup: CDR1 SGHTA, CDR2 FQGNSA. CDR3 sequence: CASSLAPGITEAFF. As DNA, the CDR3 is TGTGCCAGCAGCTTAGCGCCGGGAATTACTGAAGCTTTCTTT. The full variable domain, with the rest looked up from reference TRBV7-2 and TRBJ1-1, is GAGVSQSPSNKVTEKGKDVELRCDPISGHTALYWYRQSLGQGLEFLIYFQGNSAPDKSGLPSDRFSAERTGGSVSTLTIQRTQQEDSAVYLCASSLAPGITEAFFGQGTRLTVV.

The chain combines TRBV5-1 with TRBJ1-5, with D maybe TRBD1 (6 bases). The CDR3 spans 15 residues. V lost 0 bases and J lost 6, with 13 bases in between. Germline V gene data show CDR1 as SGHRS and CDR2 as YFSETQ. The DNA for the CDR3 is TGCGCCAGCAGCTTGGGTCCGGAGGGGGGTCAGCCCCAGCATTTT. It translates to CASSLGPEGGQPQHF.

The V gene is TRBV9, the J gene TRBJ1-2, with TRBD1 identical over 8 bases. V shed 3 bases and J 8 bases; nucleotides not matched to a gene: 9. The CDR3 contains 14 residues. CDR1 and CDR2 (germline): SGDLS, YYNGEE. The CDR3 is CASSAGGQVLGYTF. CDR3 coding DNA: TGTGCCAGCAGCGCCGGGGGACAGGTACTCGGCTACACCTTC.

This clone was seen a single time. This rearrangement joins TRBV29-1 to TRBJ2-2; 7 nucleotides match TRBD2. Germline CDR1 is SQVTM and CDR2 is ANQGSEA. The CDR3 has 13 amino acids. V was pared by 5 bases and J by 7 bases, with 7 bases of the junction left unmatched. The CDR3, as DNA: TGCAGCGTTCGGGACTACGTGCGCGGGGAGCTGTTTTTT. Translation gives CSVRDYVRGELFF.

This sequence joins TRBV5-1 and TRBJ2-1; the D is unclear. The V gene lost 4 bases and the J gene lost 0 bases, with 11 bases spanning the gap. The length of the CDR3 is 15 residues. CDR1 is SGHRS and CDR2 is YFSETQ in the germline V gene. The CDR3 region has the DNA TGCGCCAGCAGCGGGTGGACCAGCTCCTACAATGAGCAGTTCTTC. Its protein is CASSGWTSSYNEQFF. The full variable domain, in which reference TRBV5-1 and TRBJ2-1 provide the parts outside the CDR3, is KAGVTQTPRYLIKTRGQQVTLSCSPISGHRSVSWYQQTPGQGLQFLFEYFSETQRNKGNFPGRFSGRQFSNSRSEMNVSTLELGDSALYLCASSGWTSSYNEQFFGPGTRLTVL.

The chain carries TRBV30 and TRBJ2-7; D is perhaps TRBD2 (5 bases). V shed 1 base and J shed 3 bases, with 7 bases lying between them. The CDR3 contains 12 residues. The germline CDR1 and CDR2 sequences are GTSNPN and SVGIG (reference sequence). The CDR3 DNA is TGTGCCTGGAGTGGTAGCGTCTACGAGCAGTACTTC. Translation: CAWSGSVYEQYF.

The V and J genes are TRBV14 and TRBJ2-7, with D possibly being TRBD1 or TRBD2 (5 bases each). Trimming removed 0 bases at V and 2 bases at J, with 11 bases between. The length of the CDR3 is 15 residues. Germline-derived CDR1 and CDR2 are SGHDN and FVKESK. CDR3 region: CASSQEPGRTYEQYF. The CDR3 nucleotides read TGTGCCAGCAGCCAAGAACCGGGACGGACCTACGAGCAGTACTTC.

The count of this clone is one. The chain carries TRBV28 and TRBJ1-2, with 7 bases fitting TRBD1. The CDR3 contains 18 residues. In germline, CDR1 is MDHEN, CDR2 SYDVKM. V was pared by 3 bases and J by 4 bases, with 17 bases of the junction left unmatched. CDR3 protein: CASSFIRTTGTLIYGYTF. Here the CDR3 DNA reads TGTGCCAGCAGTTTTATCAGGACGACAGGGACATTAATCTATGGCTACACCTTC.

CDR3 sequence (DNA): TGCGCCAGCAGCCCCAACGTCCTAGCGGGAGGGGGCACCGGGGAGCTGTTTTTT. Its protein product is CASSPNVLAGGGTGELFF. This chain uses TRBV4-3 with TRBJ2-2, with TRBD2 matching 12 bases. Germline values: CDR1 LGHNA, CDR2 YSLEER. This CDR3 spans 18 amino acids. V lost 4 bases and J lost 4; bases outside the gene matches: 10.

This sequence joins TRBV30 and TRBJ2-7; D unresolved. Germline CDR1 reads GTSNPN; CDR2 reads SVGIG (reference sequence). The CDR3 is made up of 13 amino acids. Trimming left V 5 bases short and J 0 bases short, with 11 bases between. The DNA of the CDR3 is TGTGCCTGGGGTTTGTCTTTCTCCTACGAGCAGTACTTC. Protein: CAWGLSFSYEQYF.

The chain carries TRBV6-1 and TRBJ1-5; no definite D call. This CDR3 has 11 amino acids. V lost 7 bases and J lost 9, with 10 bases in between. Germline lookup yields CDR1 MNHNS and CDR2 SASEGT. In DNA form, the CDR3 reads TGTGCCAGCACTGAGGGATCGCCCCAGCATTTT. It is translated as CASTEGSPQHF.

Concerning this clone itself: Other DNA sequences of this sample code for an identical CDR3. The chain has TRBV30 and TRBJ1-5, with D possibly TRBD1 on 5 matching bases. The germline V gene has CDR1 GTSNPN and CDR2 SVGIG (reference sequence). V was pared by 5 bases and J by 1 base, with 9 bases between. The CDR3 is 13 residues long. CDR3 region: CAWGGGSNQPQHF. The CDR3 DNA reads as TGTGCCTGGGGCGGGGGGAGCAATCAGCCCCAGCATTTT.

This CDR3 reads CASSRQREGEKQYF. DNA of the CDR3: TGTGCCAGCAGCAGACAGCGGGAGGGTGAAAAGCAGTACTTC. V gene TRBV9 combines with J gene TRBJ2-7; 10 nucleotides agree with TRBD2. Germline assignment: CDR1 SGDLS and CDR2 YYNGEE. Germline trimming cut 4 bases from V and 8 bases from J; bases unmatched to any gene: 9. The CDR3 sequence is 14 residues long.

The chain uses TRBV11-2 and TRBJ1-4; 7 bases match TRBD1. Germline CDR1 SGHAT, CDR2 FQNNGV. V was pared by 5 bases and J by 3 bases, with 6 bases of the junction left unmatched. The CDR3 loop spans 15 amino acids. The CDR3 nucleotides read TGTGCCAGCAGCCGCAGGGGGGGAGCTAATGAAAAACTGTTTTTT. Translation gives CASSRRGGANEKLFF. Based on the CDR3 plus reference TRBV11-2 and TRBJ1-4, the full variable domain is EAGVAQSPRYKIIEKRQSVAFWCNPISGHATLYWYQQILGQGPKLLIQFQNNGVVDDSQLPKDRFSAERLKGVDSTLKIQPAKLEDSAVYLCASSRRGGANEKLFFGSGTQLSVL.

The chain carries TRBV11-2 and TRBJ2-7; 7 nucleotides match TRBD1. The CDR3 length is 15 residues. J lost 4 bases, V lost 5 bases, and 11 bases had no gene match. CDR1 SGHAT and CDR2 FQNNGV come from the germline V gene. Here the CDR3 reads CASSRPGTVRYEQYF. CDR3 in DNA: TGTGCCAGCAGCCGCCCCGGGACAGTGAGATACGAGCAGTACTTC.

Details on this clone: Other nucleotide sequences from this sample produce the same CDR3. This chain links TRBV30 with TRBJ1-1; the match to TRBD1 covers 10 bases. With V trimmed by 4 bases and J by 5 bases, 22 bases remained unmatched. Germline V gene lookup returns CDR1 GTSNPN and CDR2 SVGIG (reference sequence). The CDR3 has 19 amino acids. CDR3 sequence reads: CAWNLKRQGAGLRRTEAFF. The CDR3 DNA reads TGTGCCTGGAACCTAAAGCGACAGGGGGCTGGTCTGCGAAGAACTGAAGCTTTCTTT.

The chain uses TRBV6-5 and TRBJ2-5, with D perhaps being TRBD1 or TRBD2 (5 bases each). The CDR3 totals 15 residues. V lost 2 bases, J lost 7 bases, and 17 bases lay in between. From germline, CDR1 is MNHEY and CDR2 SVGAGI. This CDR3 reads CASSYTRDLGGTQYF. For the CDR3, the DNA is TGTGCCAGCAGTTACACCCGGGACCTTGGGGGGACCCAGTACTTC.

The J gene is TRBJ1-5, the V gene TRBV28; no firm D call. From germline, CDR1 is MDHEN and CDR2 SYDVKM. This CDR3 comprises 15 residues. V dropped 7 bases and J dropped 3 bases, with 16 bases sitting between them. The CDR3: CASTPKYRVNQPQHF. The DNA of the CDR3 is TGTGCCAGCACCCCTAAGTATAGGGTCAATCAGCCCCAGCATTTT.

Regarding this clone: The same CDR3 can be traced to other DNA sequences in this sample. This rearrangement joins TRBV5-4 to TRBJ2-5; D ambiguous. Germline V gene sequence: CDR1 SGHNT, CDR2 YYREEE (reference sequence). The CDR3 has 14 amino acids. V lost 0 bases to trimming and J lost 2 bases, with 8 bases between them. DNA of the CDR3: TGTGCCAGCAGCTTGGGGCAGAGACAAGAGACCCAGTACTTC. It is translated as CASSLGQRQETQYF.

The chain uses TRBV2 and TRBJ2-5; 11 bases match TRBD2. The germline CDR1 and CDR2 sequences are SNHLY and FYNNEI. CDR3 size: 16 residues. V was pared by 6 bases and J by 3 bases, with 9 bases of the junction left unmatched. For the CDR3, the DNA is TGTGCCAGCAGGAGGACTAGCGGGCCGGCCGAAGAGACCCAGTACTTC. It translates to CASRRTSGPAEETQYF.

The chain is built from TRBV2 and TRBJ1-4; 8 bases line up with TRBD1. The CDR3 is made up of 14 amino acids. The junction had 6 bases not matched to a gene; V was cut back by 7 bases and J by 5 bases. The V gene's germline CDR1 is SNHLY and CDR2 FYNNEI. This CDR3 is CASNPDRANEKLFF. The CDR3 bases are TGTGCCAGCAACCCGGACAGGGCGAATGAAAAACTGTTTTTT.

This chain links TRBV30 with TRBJ2-7, with D maybe TRBD2 (6 bases). Trimming shortened V by 3 bases and J by 4 bases, and 16 bases separated the two germline ends. The CDR3 has 14 amino acids. Germline V gene lookup returns CDR1 GTSNPN and CDR2 SVGIG (reference sequence). In nucleotides, the CDR3 is TGTGCCTGGAGAGGACGGGGGAGTCTGTACGAGCAGTACTTC. Encoded protein: CAWRGRGSLYEQYF.

The rearrangement links TRBV19 to TRBJ2-2, with TRBD2 matching over 10 bases. J lost 5 bases, V lost 4 bases, and 7 bases had no gene match. The CDR3 contains 16 residues. Germline-derived CDR1 and CDR2 are LNHDA and SQIVND (reference sequence). DNA for the CDR3: TGTGCCAGTAGTAAGCTTACTAGCGGGAATACCGGGGAGCTGTTTTTT. Protein: CASSKLTSGNTGELFF.

V gene TRBV5-4 combines with J gene TRBJ2-3, with 15 bases identical to TRBD2. After removal of 3 bases from V and 2 bases from J, the junction contained 4 bases not matched to a gene. This CDR3 comprises 17 residues. Germline loops: CDR1 SGHNT, CDR2 YYREEE (reference sequence). The CDR3 sequence is CASSSGTSGRTTDTQYF. CDR3 nucleotide sequence: TGTGCCAGCAGCTCCGGGACTAGCGGGAGGACCACAGATACGCAGTATTTT.

The V gene is TRBV28, the J gene TRBJ2-2, with TRBD2 matching 9 bases. This CDR3 is built from 16 residues. CDR1 is MDHEN, CDR2 SYDVKM, per germline. The V gene end was trimmed by 3 bases and the J gene end by 6 bases; junction bases not matched to a gene: 8. CDR3 nucleotides: TGTGCCAGCAGTTTGCGGCTAGCGGGACGTGCCGGGGAGCTGTTTTTT. As protein: CASSLRLAGRAGELFF.

The chain uses TRBV5-1 and TRBJ1-2, with 7 bases matching TRBD1. This CDR3 is built from 15 residues. Unmatched junction bases numbered 7, after V lost 3 bases and J lost 2 bases. The germline CDR1 and CDR2 sequences are SGHRS and YFSETQ. Written as DNA, the CDR3 is TGCGCCAGCAGCTCAACCGGGACAGCAAACTATGGCTACACCTTC. It encodes CASSSTGTANYGYTF.

The chain is built from TRBV28 and TRBJ2-2; D gene ambiguous. The CDR3 covers 12 residues. Per the germline V gene, CDR1 is MDHEN and CDR2 is SYDVKM. The germline V and J ends were trimmed by 8 bases and 0 bases, with 4 bases remaining between them. CDR3 nucleotide sequence: TGTGCCAGCCATCCGAACACCGGGGAGCTGTTTTTT. Its translation is CASHPNTGELFF.

Here the CDR3 reads CASGGLAKETQYF. CDR3 DNA sequence: TGTGCCAGCGGGGGACTGGCTAAAGAGACCCAGTACTTC. This chain links TRBV5-4 with TRBJ2-5; D is possibly TRBD2 (6 bases). The CDR3 loop spans 13 amino acids. V gave up 7 bases and J gave up 3 bases, with 13 bases separating them. CDR1 and CDR2 (germline): SGHNT, YYREEE (reference sequence).